This T cell receptor (beta chain) was sequenced for a study of blood T cell repertoires in COVID-19. Turning to the study itself: There were acute and convalescent COVID-19 samples, and they came from the United States, Italy and Spain. PBMCs, B-cell-depleted T cells, or T cells provided the cDNA or gDNA that made up the material.

V lost 2 bases to trimming and J lost 4 bases, with 17 bases between them. The V gene's germline CDR1 is MGHRA and CDR2 YSYEKL. This CDR3 is 16 amino acids long. The authors' processing: The assay estimated nucleated cells by amplifying reference gene primers. Here immunoSEQ multiplex PCR was the method, and the copy in TCRdb shows in-frame clones only, minus some. The V and J calls and clone size were taken over from that table, and D and trimming were inferred from the DNA. The repertoire holds roughly 350,000 clones, with about 90% as singletons. A Seattle source enrolled patients during active infection and followed them longitudinally.

Sequencing used peripheral blood. The J gene is TRBJ1-1, the V gene TRBV4-1; D is uncertain. The source is a woman aged 70-85 years with COVID-19, enrolled during active disease. The CDR3 DNA is TGCGCCAGCAGCCAAATTTGGACGGGGAAGAGCACTGAAGCTTTCTTT. Translated, it gives CASSQIWTGKSTEAFF.